The 2 T cell receptor beta chains below come from one sample, sequenced in a study of T cells in women clearing cervical HPV infection. Some clones are missing from TCRdb's copy, which holds only in-frame ones; the method was immunoSEQ multiplex PCR. The sample has some 37,000 clones. Material for sequencing was blood buffy coat. Receptors were obtained from a woman aged 18-69 years with a cervical HPV16 infection that either progressed to CIN3+ or cleared (not recorded which).

A remark on this clone: The CDR3 end is not reached by the read, which stops 3 residues before it; the germline J gene fills it in. This chain connects TRBV2 to TRBJ1-5; tentatively, D is TRBD1 (6 bases). Germline lookup yields CDR1 SNHLY and CDR2 FYNNEI. This CDR3 comprises 16 residues. Trimming shortened V by 4 bases and J by 4 bases, and 17 bases separated the two germline ends. This chain's CDR3 is CASSGNAGVRNQPQHF. The sequenced part of the CDR3 DNA is TGTGCCAGCAGTGGGAATGCAGGGGTGCGGAATCAGCCC.

With respect to this clone: The DNA ends 3 residues before the CDR3 does, and the rest of the CDR3 is filled in from the germline J gene. V is TRBV19 and J is TRBJ2-7; TRBD1 matches at 9 bases. CDR1 is LNHDA and CDR2 is SQIVND in the germline V gene (reference sequence). The V and J ends lost 3 bases and 4 bases, in that order; junction bases with no gene match: 7. The CDR3 length is 15 residues. The CDR3 here is CASSIEGTGNYEQYF. The CDR3 bases that were read are TGTGCCAGTAGTATTGAAGGGACAGGGAATTACGAG.